A selection of T cell receptor beta chains follows, all from one sample in a study of T-cell reconstitution after alpha-beta-depleted transplantation in children. TCRdb re-analysed the PCR reads in MiXCR, keeping a single row per CDR3 protein. This sample has about 170,000 distinct CDR3 sequences, with around 10% found just once. Specimen: PBMCs, collected before TCRalphabeta/CD19-depleted stem cell transplant. These receptors were collected from a boy aged 2 to 9 with acute myeloid leukemia, due to receive a stem cell transplant. Each CDR3 is given with its conserved first and last residue. The order of the fields is D gene, clone size, V gene, J gene, CDR3 protein, CDR3 DNA. The D gene is left open where the match is weak. Clone size appears in some rows only: once, few, many, or a class for an expanded clone.

-	many	TRBV29-1	TRBJ2-4	CSAGDSKNIQYF	TGCAGCGCAGGTGACAGCAAAAACATTCAGTACTTC
TRBD1	few	TRBV29-1	TRBJ1-2	CSVVGTGGLDGYTF	TGCAGCGTTGTGGGAACAGGGGGCTTAGATGGCTACACCTTC
-	many	TRBV4-1	TRBJ1-1	CASSQYEQNTEAFF	TGCGCCAGCAGCCAATATGAACAAAACACTGAAGCTTTCTTT
-	many	TRBV5-1	TRBJ1-2	CASSLLGEGNYGYTF	TGCGCCAGCAGCTTGCTGGGGGAGGGTAACTATGGCTACACCTTC
TRBD1	many	TRBV28	TRBJ1-5	CASRNQGDQPQHF	TGTGCCAGCAGAAACCAGGGGGATCAGCCCCAGCATTTT
-	many	TRBV20-1	TRBJ2-7	CSASESYEQYF	TGCAGTGCGTCGGAGTCCTACGAGCAGTACTTC
-	many	TRBV13	TRBJ1-4	CASSLVGGVNEKLFF	TGTGCCAGCAGCTTAGTCGGCGGGGTTAATGAAAAACTGTTTTTT
-	many	TRBV11-2	TRBJ2-5	CASSLDPLVPQETQYF	TGTGCCAGCAGCTTAGACCCCCTAGTCCCGCAAGAGACCCAGTACTTC
TRBD2	-	TRBV3-1	TRBJ2-1	CATCYRLAGGPGYNEQFF	TGTGCCACCTGCTACAGACTAGCGGGAGGCCCGGGCTACAATGAGCAGTTCTTC
-	few	TRBV14	TRBJ2-1	CASSQVGFAGRHNEQFF	TGTGCCAGCAGCCAAGTTGGGTTTGCGGGGCGACACAATGAGCAGTTCTTC
-	many	TRBV28	TRBJ2-5	CASKNQGKETQYF	TGTGCCAGCAAAAACCAGGGGAAAGAGACCCAGTACTTC
-	many	TRBV7-2	TRBJ1-3	CASSLSPGSGNTIYF	TGTGCCAGCAGCTTAAGTCCCGGCTCTGGAAACACCATATATTTT
-	many	TRBV9	TRBJ1-2	CASSGQPDYGYTF	TGTGCCAGCAGCGGGCAACCCGACTATGGCTACACCTTC
TRBD1	many	TRBV7-9	TRBJ1-2	CASSHTGTVYGYTF	TGTGCCAGCAGCCATACCGGGACAGTCTATGGCTACACCTTC
TRBD2	many	TRBV20-1	TRBJ2-1	CSAPYRGVSGGHYNEQFF	TGCAGTGCTCCCTACCGGGGGGTTAGCGGGGGCCACTACAATGAGCAGTTCTTC
-	few	TRBV28	TRBJ2-7	CASSPPGEIYEQYF	TGTGCCAGCAGTCCCCCGGGGGAGATCTACGAGCAGTACTTC
-	many	TRBV5-1	TRBJ2-2	CASSAWTDYTGELFF	TGCGCCAGCAGCGCCTGGACTGACTACACCGGGGAGCTGTTTTTT
-	-	TRBV4-1	TRBJ1-2	CASSPRGDGYTF	TGCGCCAGCAGCCCCCGGGGGGATGGCTACACCTTC
-	many	TRBV5-5	TRBJ2-5	CASSWGQETQYF	TGTGCCAGCAGCTGGGGTCAAGAGACCCAGTACTTC
TRBD1	many	TRBV7-3	TRBJ1-2	CASSLTGRSSGYTF	TGTGCCAGCAGCTTGACAGGGAGGTCAAGCGGCTACACCTTC
TRBD1	few	TRBV20-1	TRBJ1-1	CSALGQGGKSTEAFF	TGCAGTGCTCTCGGACAGGGGGGTAAGAGCACTGAAGCTTTCTTT
-	many	TRBV14	TRBJ1-1	CASSQVGSTNTEAFF	TGTGCCAGCAGCCAAGTCGGCAGTACGAACACTGAAGCTTTCTTT
-	many	TRBV18	TRBJ1-3	CASSDSSGNTIYF	TGTGCCAGCTCCGATTCCTCTGGAAACACCATATATTTT
-	many	TRBV29-1	TRBJ1-2	CSVEGGGYGYTF	TGCAGCGTTGAGGGTGGGGGATATGGCTACACCTTC
-	many	TRBV5-6	TRBJ1-1	CASSWNGGDTEAFF	TGTGCCAGCAGCTGGAACGGGGGGGACACTGAAGCTTTCTTT
-	many	TRBV2	TRBJ2-5	CASSAAFGETQYF	TGTGCCAGCAGTGCGGCCTTTGGAGAGACCCAGTACTTC
TRBD1	many	TRBV5-1	TRBJ1-6	CASSLGTGGGNSPLHF	TGCGCCAGCAGCTTGGGGACAGGGGGCGGTAATTCACCCCTCCACTTT
TRBD1	many	TRBV7-6	TRBJ2-7	CASSLEGRGPSYEQYF	TGTGCCAGCAGCTTAGAGGGCAGGGGGCCCTCCTACGAGCAGTACTTC
-	many	TRBV5-1	TRBJ2-7	CASSTGSSYEQYF	TGCGCCAGCAGCACGGGGAGCTCCTACGAGCAGTACTTC
TRBD2	many	TRBV20-1	TRBJ2-2	CSAQAGETGELFF	TGCAGTGCTCAAGCGGGGGAGACCGGGGAGCTGTTTTTT
-	once	TRBV5-1	TRBJ2-2	CASSPQSGSTGELFF	TGCGCCAGCTCCCCCCAATCAGGGAGCACCGGGGAGCTGTTTTTT
-	many	TRBV7-9	TRBJ1-1	CASSLQVITAEAFF	TGTGCCAGCAGCTTACAGGTTATTACAGCTGAAGCTTTCTTT
-	many	TRBV20-1	TRBJ1-4	CSANPRGEKLFF	TGCAGTGCTAACCCCCGGGGGGAAAAACTGTTTTTT
-	many	TRBV5-5	TRBJ2-1	CASSLEGLVSSYNEQFF	TGTGCCAGCAGCTTGGAGGGTCTTGTTAGCTCCTACAATGAGCAGTTCTTC
-	many	TRBV20-1	TRBJ1-2	CSAPDYDTPYGYTF	TGCAGTGCCCCGGACTATGACACACCCTATGGCTACACCTTC
-	many	TRBV4-1	TRBJ2-7	CASSQVTDSYEQYF	TGCGCCAGCAGCCAAGTGACTGACTCCTACGAGCAGTACTTC
-	-	TRBV11-2	TRBJ2-7	CASLSLNAREQYF	TGTGCCAGCCTATCCCTTAACGCGCGTGAGCAGTACTTC
-	many	TRBV5-1	TRBJ1-2	CASSLDGNYGYTF	TGCGCCAGCAGCTTGGATGGTAACTATGGCTACACCTTC
TRBD2	many	TRBV2	TRBJ2-7	CASSEASGTTYEQYF	TGTGCCAGCAGTGAAGCGTCCGGGACTACCTACGAGCAGTACTTC
-	-	TRBV11-2	TRBJ2-1	CASSRWGSNNEQFF	TGTGCCAGCAGCAGGTGGGGGTCTAACAATGAGCAGTTCTTC